The entry below gives a single T cell receptor beta chain sequence along with its context. Unmatched junction bases numbered 8, after V lost 1 base and J lost 2 bases. The germline V gene encodes CDR1 SNHLY and CDR2 FYNNEI. CDR3 size: 16 residues. The entry originates in a study of blood T cell repertoires in COVID-19. Ages ranged from 18 to 89 years, with residence in around 24 US areas. Which cohort a participant joined came from the clinical history participants gave. As processed by the authors: Estimates of nucleated cell counts were drawn from the amplification of reference gene primers. Measured with immunoSEQ multiplex PCR; TCRdb has only the in-frame clones, and not every one. V and J calls and clone size are those listed in that table; D and trimming were worked out from the DNA. The table lists fewer than 350,000 clones, around 86% of them singletons, with 4% to 5.5% in the top ten.

This rearrangement joins TRBV2 to TRBJ2-7; 7 nucleotides line up with TRBD1. This receptor was obtained from a woman in her forties with acute COVID-19. The specimen was PBMCs or T cells enriched from blood (not recorded which). The CDR3 protein is CASSEGPPGTAYEQYF. DNA for the CDR3: TGTGCCAGCAGTGAAGGTCCCCCCGGGACAGCCTACGAGCAGTACTTC.